A selection of T cell receptor beta chains follows, all from one sample in a study of T cells in Graves' hyperthyroidism and ophthalmopathy. One entry per CDR3 protein results from TCRdb running MiXCR on the multiplex PCR reads. The profile shows a few hundred thousand distinct CDR3 sequences, roughly 13% of them singletons. Material for sequencing was blood. The origin of the receptors is a woman aged 40 to 49 with Graves' ophthalmopathy. Each CDR3 is given with its conserved first and last residue. Fields, in order: J gene, V gene, D gene, clone size, CDR3 protein, CDR3 DNA. D genes are given only for firm matches. The size entry is marked missing in some rows and otherwise reads once, few, many or a size class.

>TRBJ1-2|TRBV9|.|few
CASSFSRGLYGYTF
TGTGCCAGCAGCTTCTCGAGGGGCCTCTATGGCTACACCTTC
>TRBJ2-7|TRBV6-5|.|many
CASSYTGRRSPYEQYF
TGTGCCAGCAGTTACACGGGACGGCGGAGCCCTTACGAGCAGTACTTC
>TRBJ2-5|TRBV2|TRBD2|few
CASSVESGGGETQYF
TGTGCCAGCAGTGTTGAGAGCGGGGGGGGAGAGACCCAGTACTTC
>TRBJ2-7|TRBV15|.|many
CATSRVGRSYEQYF
TGTGCCACCAGCAGAGTCGGACGGTCCTACGAGCAGTACTTC
>TRBJ2-2|TRBV7-2|TRBD2|.
CASSLAAGDGELFF
TGTGCCAGCAGCTTAGCAGCGGGAGACGGGGAGCTGTTTTTT
>TRBJ2-3|TRBV27|.|many
CASSPTHGSTDTQYF
TGTGCCAGCAGCCCAACACACGGTAGCACAGATACGCAGTATTTT
>TRBJ2-5|TRBV20-1|.|many
CSAIRGKETQYF
TGCAGTGCTATCCGCGGCAAAGAGACCCAGTACTTC
>TRBJ1-1|TRBV7-9|.|few
CASSLAAGWTEAFF
TGTGCCAGCAGCTTAGCAGCGGGGTGGACTGAAGCTTTCTTT
>TRBJ2-5|TRBV20-1|.|few
CSANRLIVKETQYF
TGCAGTGCTAACCGGCTAATAGTGAAAGAGACCCAGTACTTC
>TRBJ1-1|TRBV28|TRBD1|.
CASSTSWGTGGEIEAFF
TGTGCCAGCAGCACCTCCTGGGGGACAGGGGGGGAAATTGAAGCTTTCTTT
>TRBJ2-3|TRBV7-2|TRBD1|many
CASRQGAADTQYF
TGTGCCAGCAGACAGGGGGCGGCAGATACGCAGTATTTT
>TRBJ2-1|TRBV27|.|many
CASSLRLNNEQFF
TGTGCCAGCAGTTTAAGGCTTAACAATGAGCAGTTCTTC
>TRBJ2-2|TRBV28|.|few
CASRGWTTTTGELFF
TGTGCCAGCAGGGGATGGACCACCACCACCGGGGAGCTGTTTTTT
>TRBJ1-5|TRBV9|TRBD1|.
CASETGAGNQPQHF
TGTGCCAGTGAAACAGGGGCGGGCAATCAGCCCCAGCATTTT
>TRBJ2-3|TRBV20-1|.|.
CSAELDTQYF
TGCAGTGCGGAGTTAGATACGCAGTATTTT
>TRBJ2-2|TRBV12-3/TRBV12-4|.|many
CASSLRGRTGELFF
TGTGCCAGCAGTTTACGCGGGCGCACCGGGGAGCTGTTTTTT
>TRBJ1-4|TRBV24-1|TRBD1|many
CATSDSGTGNEKLFF
TGTGCCACCAGTGATTCGGGGACAGGGAATGAAAAACTGTTTTTT
>TRBJ2-3|TRBV18|.|.
CASSPISVSGSTDTQYF
TGTGCCAGCTCACCGATTAGCGTAAGCGGGAGCACAGATACGCAGTATTTT
>TRBJ1-2|TRBV19|TRBD1|.
CASSMRRGREGPLYGYTF
TGTGCCAGTAGTATGCGCAGGGGGCGCGAAGGTCCCCTCTATGGCTACACCTTC
>TRBJ1-1|TRBV20-1|.|many
CSGLGSTVREAFF
TGCAGTGGGCTGGGTAGTACAGTACGTGAAGCTTTCTTT
>TRBJ1-1|TRBV25-1|TRBD1|.
CASPTPDRTGTGAFF
TGTGCCAGCCCAACCCCGGACAGGACCGGAACAGGAGCTTTCTTT
>TRBJ2-7|TRBV27|.|many
CASSLRTRASEQYF
TGTGCCAGCAGTTTAAGGACCCGAGCATCCGAGCAGTACTTC
>TRBJ1-4|TRBV15|.|many
CATSPDRSNEKLFF
TGTGCCACCAGCCCCGACAGGTCTAATGAAAAACTGTTTTTT
>TRBJ1-2|TRBV5-5|.|.
CASSHDTGAFGYTF
TGTGCCAGCAGCCACGACACGGGGGCTTTTGGCTACACCTTC
>TRBJ1-2|TRBV11-2|.|many
CASSLDRRVYGYTF
TGTGCCAGCAGCCTAGACAGGCGAGTCTATGGCTACACCTTC
>TRBJ1-2|TRBV28|TRBD1|few
CASSSGGTGRAGGYTF
TGTGCCAGCAGTTCTGGCGGGACAGGGCGTGCTGGGGGCTACACCTTC
>TRBJ1-2|TRBV7-9|.|.
CASSLVPQDGYTF
TGTGCCAGCAGCTTAGTCCCTCAGGACGGCTACACCTTC
>TRBJ2-2|TRBV9|TRBD2|.
CAGSRTSEINTGELFF
TGTGCCGGCTCAAGGACTAGCGAGATAAACACCGGGGAGCTGTTTTTT
>TRBJ2-1|TRBV11-3|.|few
CASSFSGAGFNEQFF
TGTGCCAGCAGCTTTTCGGGAGCAGGGTTCAATGAGCAGTTCTTC
>TRBJ1-2|TRBV3-1|.|.
CASSQNLGGYTF
TGTGCCAGCAGCCAAAATCTGGGTGGCTACACCTTC
>TRBJ2-1|TRBV7-9|TRBD2|few
CASSPRTRPRNEQFF
TGTGCCAGCAGCCCCCGGACTAGGCCTAGGAATGAGCAGTTCTTC
>TRBJ2-5|TRBV7-2|TRBD2|many
CASSLTTGGWETQYF
TGTGCCAGCAGCTTAACGACGGGGGGGTGGGAGACCCAGTACTTC
>TRBJ2-1|TRBV27|TRBD1|many
CASNSGQGSLNEQFF
TGTGCCAGCAACTCGGGACAGGGCTCCCTCAATGAGCAGTTCTTC
>TRBJ1-5|TRBV29-1|.|.
CSVADGGNQPQHF
TGCAGCGTAGCCGACGGGGGAAATCAGCCCCAGCATTTT
>TRBJ1-1|TRBV25-1|.|few
CASSGEVGMNTEAFF
TGTGCCAGCAGTGGGGAGGTAGGAATGAACACTGAAGCTTTCTTT
>TRBJ2-1|TRBV24-1|.|many
CATSDRQTILNNEQFF
TGTGCCACCAGTGACCGGCAGACCATCTTGAACAATGAGCAGTTCTTC
>TRBJ1-1|TRBV19|.|.
CASRKTGIPYTEAFF
TGTGCCAGCCGTAAAACAGGGATCCCATACACTGAAGCTTTCTTT
>TRBJ1-1|TRBV9|.|few
CASSVDVSGVTEAFF
TGTGCCAGCAGCGTAGATGTTTCAGGGGTGACTGAAGCTTTCTTT
>TRBJ2-2|TRBV6-1|TRBD2|few
CASQTHRLAGATGELFF
TGTGCCAGCCAAACTCACCGACTAGCGGGGGCGACCGGGGAGCTGTTTTTT
>TRBJ2-3|TRBV30|.|many
CAWRRMAGTDTQYF
TGTGCCTGGAGAAGGATGGCGGGCACAGATACGCAGTATTTT
>TRBJ2-5|TRBV6-1|TRBD1|many
CASREDRAVETQYF
TGTGCCAGCAGGGAGGACAGGGCCGTAGAGACCCAGTACTTC
>TRBJ2-5|TRBV20-1|TRBD2|few
CSASGQLAGPQETQYF
TGCAGTGCTAGTGGACAACTAGCGGGGCCCCAAGAGACCCAGTACTTC
>TRBJ2-5|TRBV12-5|TRBD2|.
CASAPRWEGQETQYF
TGTGCTAGTGCCCCCCGATGGGAGGGACAAGAGACCCAGTACTTC
>TRBJ2-1|TRBV27|TRBD2|many
CASSSPASGFYNEQFF
TGTGCCAGCAGTTCCCCCGCTAGCGGGTTCTACAATGAGCAGTTCTTC
>TRBJ2-5|TRBV20-1|.|.
CSVYLQETQYF
TGCAGTGTATACTTACAAGAGACCCAGTACTTC
>TRBJ1-3|TRBV30|.|few
CAWSPIMDSGNTIYF
TGTGCCTGGAGTCCCATAATGGACTCTGGAAACACCATATATTTT
>TRBJ2-3|TRBV5-6|TRBD2|many
CASSLSGGFPDTQYF
TGTGCCAGCAGCTTGAGCGGGGGGTTCCCAGATACGCAGTATTTT
>TRBJ2-3|TRBV2|.|many
CASSVVGTDTQYF
TGTGCCAGCAGTGTGGTCGGCACAGATACGCAGTATTTT
>TRBJ2-7|TRBV2|TRBD2|many
CASSVGLEVREQYF
TGTGCCAGCAGTGTAGGACTAGAGGTTCGCGAGCAGTACTTC
>TRBJ1-1|TRBV6-1|.|many
CASSDTKAFF
TGTGCCAGCAGTGATACAAAAGCTTTCTTT